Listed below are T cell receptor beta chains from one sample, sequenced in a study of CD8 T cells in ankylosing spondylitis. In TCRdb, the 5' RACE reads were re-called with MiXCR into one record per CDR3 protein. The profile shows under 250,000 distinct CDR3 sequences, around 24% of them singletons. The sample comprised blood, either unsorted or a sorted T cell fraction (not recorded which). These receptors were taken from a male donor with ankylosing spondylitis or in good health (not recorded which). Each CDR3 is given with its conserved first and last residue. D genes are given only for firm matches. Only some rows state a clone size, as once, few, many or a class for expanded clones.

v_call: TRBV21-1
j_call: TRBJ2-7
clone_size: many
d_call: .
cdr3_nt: TGTGCCAGCAGCAAGGTCCGCCTCGAGGGCGAGCAGTACTTC
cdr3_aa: CASSKVRLEGEQYF

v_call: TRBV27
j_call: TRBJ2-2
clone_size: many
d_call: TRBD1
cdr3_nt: TGTGCCAGCAGACCGGACAGGGCCACCGGGGAGCTGTTTTTT
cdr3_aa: CASRPDRATGELFF

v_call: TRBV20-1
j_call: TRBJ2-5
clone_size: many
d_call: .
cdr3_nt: TGCAGTGAGAAGGTGGAAGAGACCCAGTACTTC
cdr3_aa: CSEKVEETQYF

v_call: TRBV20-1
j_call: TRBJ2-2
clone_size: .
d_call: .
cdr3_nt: TGCAGTGCTAGAGGTGCTATGGGTGCGTTGAACACCGGGGAGCTGTTTTTT
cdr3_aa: CSARGAMGALNTGELFF

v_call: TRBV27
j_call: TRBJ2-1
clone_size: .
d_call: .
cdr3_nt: TGTGCCAGCAGAGGTCAAAAGGGCGCTGAGCAGTTCTTC
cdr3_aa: CASRGQKGAEQFF

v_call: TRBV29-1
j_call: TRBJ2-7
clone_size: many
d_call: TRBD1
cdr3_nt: TGCAGCGTTGGTCAGGGGGCTTACGAGCAGTACTTC
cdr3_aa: CSVGQGAYEQYF

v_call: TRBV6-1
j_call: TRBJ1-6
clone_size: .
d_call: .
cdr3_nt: TGTGCCAGCAGTAGCAGACAGAATTCACCCCTCCACTTT
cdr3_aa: CASSSRQNSPLHF

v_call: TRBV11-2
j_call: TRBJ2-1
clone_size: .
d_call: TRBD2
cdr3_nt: TGTGCCAGCAGCTTAGAGGGGACTAGCGGGAGGTTTGGCAATGAGCAGTTCTTC
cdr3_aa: CASSLEGTSGRFGNEQFF

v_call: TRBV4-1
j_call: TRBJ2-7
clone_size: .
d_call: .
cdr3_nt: TGCGCCAGCAGCCAAGCCTCGGGGCCGGGTCGATACGAGCAGTACTTC
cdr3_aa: CASSQASGPGRYEQYF

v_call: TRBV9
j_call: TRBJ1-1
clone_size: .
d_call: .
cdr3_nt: TGTGCCAGCAGCGCATCCTCAGTGGCTGCTGAAGCTTTCTTT
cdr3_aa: CASSASSVAAEAFF

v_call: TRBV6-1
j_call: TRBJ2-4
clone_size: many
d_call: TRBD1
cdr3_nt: TGTGCCAGCACCATTAGACAGGGTAAAAACATTCAGTACTTC
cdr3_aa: CASTIRQGKNIQYF

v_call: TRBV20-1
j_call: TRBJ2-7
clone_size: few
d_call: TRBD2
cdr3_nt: TGCAGTGCCGCACTAGCGGGAGGGGCTGGCGAGCAGTACTTC
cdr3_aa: CSAALAGGAGEQYF

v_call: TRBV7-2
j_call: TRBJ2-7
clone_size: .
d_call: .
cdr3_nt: TGTGCCAGCAGCTTAGCGACGTGGGGGGAGTACGAGCAGTACTTC
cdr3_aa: CASSLATWGEYEQYF

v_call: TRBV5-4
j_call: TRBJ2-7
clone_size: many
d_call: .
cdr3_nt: TGTGCCAGCAGTTCTTCCGGGACATCCTCCTACGAGCAGTACTTC
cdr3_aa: CASSSSGTSSYEQYF

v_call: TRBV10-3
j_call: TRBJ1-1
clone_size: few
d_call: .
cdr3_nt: TGTGCCATCAGTGCTAGAGGGGACGGAACTGAAGCTTTCTTT
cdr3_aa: CAISARGDGTEAFF

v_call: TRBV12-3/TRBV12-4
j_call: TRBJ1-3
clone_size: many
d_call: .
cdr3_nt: TGTGCCAGCAGACCTCAGAGCTCTGGAAACACCATATATTTT
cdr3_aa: CASRPQSSGNTIYF

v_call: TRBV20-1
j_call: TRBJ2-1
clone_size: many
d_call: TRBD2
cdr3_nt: TGCAGTGCCAGACCGGGACTAGCGGGTTACAATGAGCAGTTCTTC
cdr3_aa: CSARPGLAGYNEQFF

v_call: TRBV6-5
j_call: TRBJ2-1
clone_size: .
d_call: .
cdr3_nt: TGTGCCAGCAGTTCCCTCGTGGGCTCTTGGCAGTTCTTC
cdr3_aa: CASSSLVGSWQFF

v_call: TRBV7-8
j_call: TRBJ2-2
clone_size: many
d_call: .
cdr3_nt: TGTGCCAGCAGCTTAGGCACATCGAACACCGGGGAGCTGTTTTTT
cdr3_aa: CASSLGTSNTGELFF

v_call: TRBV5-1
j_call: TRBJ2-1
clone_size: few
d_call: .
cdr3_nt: TGCGCCAGCAGCCCCAATTCCCGGACGGACAATGAGCAGTTCTTC
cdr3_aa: CASSPNSRTDNEQFF

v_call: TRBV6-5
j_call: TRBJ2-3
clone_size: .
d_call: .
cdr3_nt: TGTGCCAGCAGTGTGAGGGATACGCAGTATTTT
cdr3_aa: CASSVRDTQYF

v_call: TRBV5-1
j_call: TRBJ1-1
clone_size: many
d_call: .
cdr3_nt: TGCGCCACCTGGAGACCACAGGGTTTGAACCGACAAGAGCACACTGAAGCTTTCTTT
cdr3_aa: CATWRPQGLNRQEHTEAFF

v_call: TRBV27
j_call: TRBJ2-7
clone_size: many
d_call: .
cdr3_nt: TGTGCCAGCAGTTTATCCGACTCCCCCATCTACGAGCAGTACTTC
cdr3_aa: CASSLSDSPIYEQYF

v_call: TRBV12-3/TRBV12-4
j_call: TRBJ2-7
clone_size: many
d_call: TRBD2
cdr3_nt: TGTGCCAGCAGCACAGGGACTAGCGGGAGTTACGAGCAGTACTTC
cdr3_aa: CASSTGTSGSYEQYF

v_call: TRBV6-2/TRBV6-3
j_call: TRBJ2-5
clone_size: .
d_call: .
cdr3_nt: TGTGCCAGCAGTGGCGACAGGTGGGAGACCCAGTACTTC
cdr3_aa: CASSGDRWETQYF

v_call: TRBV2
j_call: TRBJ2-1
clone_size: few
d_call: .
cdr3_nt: TGTGCCAGCAGTGAAATGGCTAGTCCGGACTACAATGAGCAGTTCTTC
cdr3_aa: CASSEMASPDYNEQFF

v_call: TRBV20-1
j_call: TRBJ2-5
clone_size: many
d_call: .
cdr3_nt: TGCAGTGTATCGGAGACCCAGTACTTC
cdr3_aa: CSVSETQYF

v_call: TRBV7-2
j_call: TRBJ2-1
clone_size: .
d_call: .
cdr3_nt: TGTGCCAGCAGCCTCCGGGACTCCCCCTACAATGAGCAGTTCTTC
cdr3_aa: CASSLRDSPYNEQFF

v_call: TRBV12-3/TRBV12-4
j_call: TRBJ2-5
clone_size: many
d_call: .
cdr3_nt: TGTGCCAGCAGTTTCGGTGAGACCCAGTACTTC
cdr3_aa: CASSFGETQYF